Below, one TCR beta chain is given with its context. Its specificity is unknown. The data derive from a study of PD-1 blockade in classical Hodgkin lymphoma. Study-level points and caveats: Whereas CD4+ TCR diversity had risen significantly by C4D1, CD8+ TCR diversity had not. Prior to therapy, complete responders displayed diversity much like that of newly diagnosed patients. Before treatment, TCR diversity in newly diagnosed patients was reportedly lower than in healthy donors.

Profiled with immunoSEQ multiplex PCR; TCRdb holds only in-frame clones, not every one. The sample carries 130,000 to 150,000 clones, about 81% recorded once. The CDR3 runs 16 residues. V lost 2 bases and J lost 3; bases outside the gene matches: 7. Germline values: CDR1 LNHNV, CDR2 YYDKDF (reference sequence). With no exception, relapse followed autologous stem cell transplantation in all patients, and brentuximab vedotin exposure varied. The chain joins TRBV15 to TRBJ2-1; 7 nucleotides match TRBD2. This TCR was sampled from a human donor with classical Hodgkin lymphoma. The source was peripheral blood mononuclear cells (PBMCs), collected before the second cycle of nivolumab. The CDR3 bases are TGTGCCACCAGCAGATCCGCCAGCGGGGACTACAATGAGCAGTTCTTC. It specifies CATSRSASGDYNEQFF.